This T cell receptor beta chain derives from a study of human T cells and chemical hapten exposure. Study overall: Patch tests containing 0.01% DPC, applied to the upper back, were read at 6 days.

The time point was: pre-sensitization, week 0. Treatment: therapeutic diphenylcyclopropenone sensitization with weekly scalp DPC. This clonotype was recorded a few times. Per the authors' pipeline: Samples had a median of 95,638 TCRs, ranging roughly 23,224 to 690,600. TCRdb recomputed calls from the RACE reads with MiXCR, one row per CDR3 protein. TCRdb's processing, not the authors', yielded these V and J calls. The table lists about 90,000 distinct CDR3 sequences, around 8.8% of them singletons. The V gene's germline CDR1 is SQVTM and CDR2 ANQGSEA. The CDR3 covers 15 residues. Trimming cost V 6 bases and J 2 bases, with 18 bases left between them.

The receptor was derived from a middle-aged man with alopecia areata. Some clones in this sample may be carry-over from other donors' samples. This chain links TRBV29-1 with TRBJ2-3; tentatively, D is TRBD1 (5 bases). The sample consisted of whole blood, taken in connection with sensitization to the hapten diphenylcyclopropenone (DPC). The CDR3 sequence: CSVQTGLFNTDTQYF. CDR3 nucleotide sequence: TGCAGCGTCCAAACAGGCTTATTTAACACAGATACGCAGTATTTT.